The 28 T cell receptor beta chains below come from one sample, sequenced in a study of cytomegalovirus exposure and HLA in healthy donors. TCRdb keeps only in-frame clones here, not all; method: immunoSEQ multiplex PCR. Of roughly 130,000 clones listed, approximately 89% were seen once; the top ten hold about 3%. The specimen was PBMCs. These receptors were taken from a young man in good health and CMV-seronegative.

This chain connects TRBV18 to TRBJ1-1, with 8 bases that match TRBD1. Germline CDR1 and CDR2: KGHSH and LQKENI. V dropped 2 bases and J dropped 5; count of bases not matched to a gene: 4. The CDR3 length is 14 residues. The CDR3 region has the DNA TGTGCCAGCTCACCAGACACAGGGGGTACTGAAGCTTTCTTT. This encodes CASSPDTGGTEAFF.

V is TRBV2 and J is TRBJ2-1; 12 nucleotides match TRBD2. The V gene's germline CDR1 is SNHLY and CDR2 FYNNEI. The CDR3 runs to 14 residues. The trim removed 5 bases at V and 12 bases at J, leaving 8 bases unmatched. DNA of the CDR3: TGTGCCAGCAGTTGGGCTAGCGGGGGGGGAACGCAGTTCTTC. The encoded protein is CASSWASGGGTQFF.

This chain links TRBV5-5 with TRBJ1-5; unclear D gene. Germline V gives CDR1 SGHKS, CDR2 YYEKEE (reference sequence). V lost 0 bases and J 0 bases, leaving 7 bases between the germline ends. The CDR3 contains 15 residues. The CDR3: CASSLEWSSNQPQHF. DNA for the CDR3: TGTGCCAGCAGCTTGGAGTGGAGTAGCAATCAGCCCCAGCATTTT.

The V and J genes are TRBV29-1 and TRBJ2-3, with 7 bases that match TRBD1. Looked up from germline, CDR1 is SQVTM and CDR2 is ANQGSEA. This CDR3 is built from 15 residues. V lost 6 bases and J lost 4; bases outside the gene matches: 13. CDR3 DNA sequence: TGCAGCGTCCGAGGATACAGGGGCCTCTCAGATACGCAGTATTTT. The encoded protein is CSVRGYRGLSDTQYF.

The CDR3 DNA reads as TGTGCCAGCAGCTTGTGGGACAGGGCTGGAAGTCAGCCCCAGCATTTT. Protein sequence: CASSLWDRAGSQPQHF. V usage is TRBV5-6 and J usage is TRBJ1-5; TRBD1 matches 9 bases. The CDR3 covers 16 residues. The J segment lost 6 bases and the V segment lost 1 base, leaving 8 bases of the junction unmatched. Per the germline V gene, CDR1 is SGHDT and CDR2 is YYEEEE.

The gene calls are TRBV6-1 and TRBJ2-3, with a tentative D call TRBD2 (5 bases). The V gene's germline CDR1 is MNHNS and CDR2 SASEGT. The CDR3 runs 14 residues. Trimming removed 2 bases from V and 2 bases from J, with 8 bases in between. CDR3 amino acids: CASSEMTNTDTQYF. Here the CDR3 DNA reads TGTGCCAGCAGTGAAATGACTAACACAGATACGCAGTATTTT.

This rearrangement joins TRBV6-5 to TRBJ2-2; D is undetermined. The CDR3 covers 14 residues. Per germline, CDR1 MNHEY and CDR2 SVGAGI. Deletions cut 8 bases from V and 3 bases from J, with 13 bases between. The CDR3 bases are TGTGCCAGCCACGGCGGCGTCGACACCGGGGAGCTGTTTTTT. It specifies CASHGGVDTGELFF.

The chain joins TRBV9 to TRBJ2-2; 7 nucleotides align to TRBD1. J was trimmed by 4 bases and V by 4 bases; bases with no gene match: 7. The CDR3 loop spans 15 amino acids. Germline CDR1 is SGDLS and CDR2 is YYNGEE. The CDR3 DNA reads as TGTGCCAGCAGCTTAGGGGGCCCAGGCACCGGGGAGCTGTTTTTT. Amino acids: CASSLGGPGTGELFF.

The V call is TRBV6-5, the J call TRBJ1-2, with 9 bases fitting TRBD1. Germline V gene sequence: CDR1 MNHEY, CDR2 SVGAGI. CDR3 length: 15 amino acids. With V trimmed by 5 bases and J by 4 bases, 8 bases remained unmatched. The DNA for the CDR3 is TGTGCCAGCAGTCCGAACAGGGGGCGCTCCTATGGCTACACCTTC. It is translated as CASSPNRGRSYGYTF.

The chain recombines TRBV4-1 with TRBJ1-1; D might be TRBD1 (6 bases). Trimming stripped 2 bases from V and 7 bases from J, with 14 bases between. The germline V gene has CDR1 MGHRA and CDR2 YSYEKL. The CDR3 has 14 amino acids. CDR3 protein: CASSQIMGQDEAFF. The CDR3, as DNA: TGCGCCAGCAGCCAAATAATGGGACAAGATGAAGCTTTCTTT.

The J gene is TRBJ1-1, the V gene TRBV6-1; D is unclear. This CDR3 contains 14 residues. Trimming cost V 4 bases and J 6 bases, with 15 bases left between them. Germline loops: CDR1 MNHNS, CDR2 SASEGT. The CDR3 reads CASSVKAGSAEAFF. The CDR3, as DNA: TGTGCCAGCAGTGTTAAGGCGGGGTCTGCTGAAGCTTTCTTT.

The chain's CDR3 is CSVEGGETGMITDTQYF. Here the CDR3 DNA reads TGCAGCGTTGAAGGGGGAGAAACAGGGATGATCACAGATACGCAGTATTTT. The chain uses TRBV29-1 and TRBJ2-3; a weak D match, TRBD1 (6 bases). CDR3 length: 17 residues. Trimming shortened V by 1 base and J by 2 bases, and 19 bases separated the two germline ends. In germline, CDR1 is SQVTM, CDR2 ANQGSEA.

This chain connects TRBV14 to TRBJ2-1, with D tentatively TRBD1 (6 bases). V was shortened by 4 bases and J by 7 bases, with 17 bases between the two germline ends. This CDR3 is built from 15 residues. Germline CDR1 and CDR2: SGHDN and FVKESK. The CDR3 nucleotides are TGTGCCAGCAGCCCATGGGGGCTAGAAGGGAATGAGCAGTTCTTC. Its translation is CASSPWGLEGNEQFF.

This sequence joins TRBV7-9 and TRBJ1-3; D perhaps matches TRBD1 (6 bases). Germline loops: CDR1 SEHNR, CDR2 FQNEAQ (reference sequence). With 5 bases removed from V and 1 base from J, the gap between germline ends came to 12 bases. The CDR3 spans 15 residues. This chain's CDR3 is CASSLIGGSGNTIYF. CDR3 DNA: TGTGCCAGCAGCCTGATAGGGGGATCTGGAAACACCATATATTTT.

The gene calls are TRBV4-2 and TRBJ2-2; perhaps TRBD1 as D (6 bases). The CDR3 contains 18 residues. The germline V gene encodes CDR1 LGHNA and CDR2 YNFKEQ. Trimming removed 3 bases from V and 4 bases from J, with 21 bases in between. CDR3: CASSQQAQRGYGTGELFF. CDR3 DNA: TGTGCCAGCAGCCAGCAAGCTCAGAGGGGGTATGGCACCGGGGAGCTGTTTTTT.

Only one count was recorded for this clone. This rearrangement joins TRBV2 to TRBJ2-5; D is ambiguous. Deletions cut 5 bases from V and 1 base from J, with 11 bases between. Germline V gene sequence: CDR1 SNHLY, CDR2 FYNNEI. The CDR3 has 14 amino acids. CDR3 DNA: TGTGCCAGCAGTCCGACTGGATTCCAAGAGACCCAGTACTTC. Its protein is CASSPTGFQETQYF.

The V call is TRBV19, the J call TRBJ2-2; 7 positions agree with TRBD1. This CDR3 spans 15 amino acids. CDR1 LNHDA and CDR2 SQIVND come from the germline V gene (reference sequence). V gave up 3 bases and J gave up 7 bases; unmatched junction bases: 8. As DNA, the CDR3 is TGTGCCAGTAGTATGGATTGGGCAGGGGGCGGGGAGCTGTTTTTT. Translated, it gives CASSMDWAGGGELFF.

V usage is TRBV4-2 and J usage is TRBJ1-2, with D possibly TRBD1 on 5 matching bases. Germline V CDR1 and CDR2: LGHNA, YNFKEQ. V shed 8 bases and J shed 2 bases, with 12 bases lying between them. The CDR3 has 13 amino acids. CDR3 sequence (DNA): TGTGCCAGCGGCGGGGCCCGGAACTATGGCTACACCTTC. The encoded protein is CASGGARNYGYTF.

This clone was found many times. This CDR3 reads CASSQVLAGGLFPDTQYF. CDR3 DNA sequence: TGCGCCAGCAGCCAAGTTCTAGCGGGGGGCCTTTTCCCAGATACGCAGTATTTT. The genes are TRBV4-1 and TRBJ2-3, with 11 bases that match TRBD2. V lost 1 base to trimming and J lost 4 bases; unmatched junction nucleotides: 10. In germline, CDR1 is MGHRA, CDR2 YSYEKL. The CDR3 is 18 residues long.

The chain's CDR3 is CASSPSARAGELFF. The DNA for the CDR3 is TGTGCCAGCAGTCCCTCCGCGAGGGCCGGGGAGCTGTTTTTT. The V call is TRBV27, the J call TRBJ2-2; D possibly corresponds to TRBD2 (5 bases). The CDR3 contains 14 residues. Germline CDR1 is MNHEY and CDR2 is SMNVEV (reference sequence). V lost 5 bases to trimming and J lost 6 bases, with 13 bases between them.

The rearrangement links TRBV25-1 to TRBJ2-7, with TRBD1 as a possible D gene (6 bases). The CDR3 runs to 11 residues. CDR1 is MGHDK, CDR2 SYGVNS, per germline. V shed 11 bases and J shed 3 bases, with 11 bases lying between them. CDR3 residues: CASQGYYEQYF. As DNA, the CDR3 is TGTGCCTCACAGGGATACTACGAGCAGTACTTC.

The chain links TRBV7-8 to TRBJ1-2; 7 bases match TRBD1. Trimming took 6 bases from V and 2 from J; bases not matched to a gene: 12. Germline CDR1 is SGHVS and CDR2 is FQNEAQ. This CDR3 comprises 16 residues. The CDR3 protein is CASRPGTRGPNYGYTF. The CDR3 nucleotides are TGTGCCAGCAGGCCCGGGACAAGGGGGCCCAACTATGGCTACACCTTC.

J is TRBJ1-1 and V is TRBV5-1; a possible D gene is TRBD1 (6 bases). The germline V gene has CDR1 SGHRS and CDR2 YFSETQ. Trimming cost V 1 base and J 3 bases, with 13 bases left between them. The CDR3 is made up of 15 amino acids. CDR3 residues: CASSLIKGDDTEAFF. Written as DNA, the CDR3 is TGCGCCAGCAGCTTGATAAAGGGGGACGACACTGAAGCTTTCTTT.

The chain links TRBV5-4 to TRBJ2-7; D might be TRBD2 (6 bases). CDR1 and CDR2 from the germline V gene are SGHNT and YYREEE (reference sequence). CDR3 length: 15 residues. The ends were cut back, 1 base at V and 2 bases at J, with 13 bases in the middle. CDR3 nucleotides: TGTGCCAGCAGCTTGTCAAGGGGACTTACCTACGAGCAGTACTTC. Translation gives CASSLSRGLTYEQYF. Complete variable domain (other parts from reference TRBV5-4 and TRBJ2-7): ETGVTQSPTHLIKTRGQQVTLRCSSQSGHNTVSWYQQALGQGPQFIFQYYREEENGRGNFPPRFSGLQFPNYSSELNVNALELDDSALYLCASSLSRGLTYEQYFGPGTRLTVT.

The gene calls are TRBV6-5 and TRBJ1-2; perhaps TRBD1 as D (6 bases). Trimming removed 2 bases from V and 4 bases from J, with 11 bases in between. The germline V gene encodes CDR1 MNHEY and CDR2 SVGAGI. The CDR3 runs to 14 residues. The CDR3 region is CASSYKDSGYGYTF. The CDR3 DNA sequence: TGTGCCAGCAGTTACAAGGACAGTGGCTATGGCTACACCTTC.

The chain carries TRBV5-5 and TRBJ1-3, with TRBD1 identical over 7 bases. Germline V CDR1 and CDR2: SGHKS, YYEKEE (reference sequence). The junction had 3 bases not matched to a gene; V was cut back by 0 bases and J by 0 bases. The CDR3 runs 16 residues. CDR3: CASSLEGQHSGNTIYF. The DNA for the CDR3 is TGTGCCAGCAGCTTGGAGGGACAGCACTCTGGAAACACCATATATTTT. Looking up the rest from reference TRBV5-5 and TRBJ1-3 gives the full variable domain: DAGVTQSPTHLIKTRGQQVTLRCSPISGHKSVSWYQQVLGQGPQFIFQYYEKEERGRGNFPDRFSARQFPNYSSELNVNALLLGDSALYLCASSLEGQHSGNTIYFGEGSWLTVV.

This clone was recorded only once. This chain uses TRBV6-1 with TRBJ1-5, with D perhaps TRBD1 (5 bases). CDR1 is MNHNS, CDR2 SASEGT, per germline. This CDR3 spans 14 amino acids. V was clipped by 2 bases and J by 5 bases, with 10 bases between them. Written as DNA, the CDR3 is TGTGCCAGCAGTGAAATTTTAGGGGATCAGCCCCAGCATTTT. Protein product: CASSEILGDQPQHF.

The chain carries TRBV6-1 and TRBJ1-4; 7 bases align to TRBD1. The CDR3 has 15 amino acids. The germline gives CDR1 MNHNS, CDR2 SASEGT. The trim removed 2 bases at V and 7 bases at J, leaving 7 bases unmatched. CDR3 coding DNA: TGTGCCAGCAGTGAATATGGGACAGAGTTTGAAAAACTGTTTTTT. Translation: CASSEYGTEFEKLFF.